Here is one T cell receptor beta chain with its context. Antigen unknown. This sample is part of a study of cytomegalovirus exposure and HLA in healthy donors. The overall study: A data release that came early held approximately 85 million unique TCRs from HLA-typed donors.

13 Jbeta primers and 60 Vbeta primers were used for the PCR. Here immunoSEQ multiplex PCR was the method, and the copy in TCRdb shows in-frame clones only, minus some. The table has more than 95,000 clones, 55% to 75% seen once. Study-wide points: The investigators catalogued 164 TCR beta chains as cytomegalovirus-associated. In a later analysis, approximately 18,000 TCR beta sequences were associated with HLA alleles at 0.05 false discovery rate. When analyzed later, a missense DCLRE1C variant was found to be linked to TCR beta V- and J-gene trimming.

V was shortened by 7 bases and J by 2 bases, with 14 bases between the two germline ends. Germline CDR1 reads SGHTA; CDR2 reads FQGNSA. The CDR3 extends over 15 amino acids. Sequencing was done on a sample of PBMCs. The rearrangement links TRBV7-2 to TRBJ2-2; the D gene is possibly TRBD1 (6 bases). The clonotype originates from a woman aged 35 to 49 in good health and CMV-seropositive. The CDR3 loop reads CASTGPGQNTGELFF. The CDR3 bases are TGTGCCAGCACGGGTCCGGGACAAAACACCGGGGAGCTGTTTTTT.